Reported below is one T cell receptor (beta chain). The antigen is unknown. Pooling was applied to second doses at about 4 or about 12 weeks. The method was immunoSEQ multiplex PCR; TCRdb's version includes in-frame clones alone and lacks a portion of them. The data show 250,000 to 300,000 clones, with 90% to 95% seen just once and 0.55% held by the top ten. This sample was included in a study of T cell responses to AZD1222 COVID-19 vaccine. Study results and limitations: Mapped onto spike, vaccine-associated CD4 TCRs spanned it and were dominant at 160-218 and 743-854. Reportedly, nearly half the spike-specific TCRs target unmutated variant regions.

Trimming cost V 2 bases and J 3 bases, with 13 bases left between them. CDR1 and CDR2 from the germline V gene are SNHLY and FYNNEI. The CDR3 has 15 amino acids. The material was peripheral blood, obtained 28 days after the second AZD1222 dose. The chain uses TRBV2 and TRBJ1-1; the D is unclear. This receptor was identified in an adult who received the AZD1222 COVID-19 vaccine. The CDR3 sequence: CASSEMPLGDTEAFF. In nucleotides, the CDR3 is TGTGCCAGCAGTGAAATGCCCCTCGGGGACACTGAAGCTTTCTTT.